This T cell receptor (beta chain) appears in the sequencing data of a study of blood T cell repertoires in COVID-19. As for the study in general: Material from acute and convalescent COVID-19 was sourced from the United States, Italy and Spain. T cells, B-cell-depleted T cells, or PBMCs provided the cDNA or gDNA that served as material.

Clones were sequenced by immunoSEQ multiplex PCR, and TCRdb holds only the in-frame ones, with some missing. The data contain about 250,000 clones, around 80% of them singletons. Trimming cost V 4 bases and J 4 bases, with 17 bases left between them. Germline loops: CDR1 SGHRS, CDR2 YFSETQ. The CDR3 is 15 amino acids. The TCR was taken from a man aged 35 to 55 with active or convalescent COVID-19. This sequence joins TRBV5-1 and TRBJ1-1; D may be TRBD1 (6 bases). Material: peripheral blood. The chain's CDR3 is CASSEQQGSGTEAFF. The DNA of the CDR3 is TGCGCCAGCAGCGAACAACAGGGATCGGGCACTGAAGCTTTCTTT.